Below are 20 T cell receptor beta chains sequenced from a single sample in a study of OX40 agonist ivuxolimab in advanced cancers. Profiled with immunoSEQ multiplex PCR; TCRdb holds only in-frame clones, not every one. The repertoire includes tens of thousands of clones, over 75% of them detected once, and about 5.5% sits in the top ten. The sequencing here drew on CD4+ or CD8+ T cells sorted from blood, taken in a trial of the OX40 agonist ivuxolimab. Every receptor here comes from an adult with an advanced solid tumor such as melanoma, head and neck, liver or kidney cancer.

The chain is built from TRBV7-2 and TRBJ2-1; D is undetermined. V shed 5 bases and J shed 5 bases, with 16 bases lying between them. The CDR3 runs to 15 residues. The germline gives CDR1 SGHTA, CDR2 FQGNSA. In nucleotides, the CDR3 is TGTGCCAGCAGCCTGACACGTACGGATAACAATGAGCAGTTCTTC. Amino acid sequence: CASSLTRTDNNEQFF.

The table lists this clone with a count of one. CDR3 DNA sequence: TGCGCCAGCAGTTACTCCGGGATTACGACAGATACGCAGTATTTT. Encoded protein: CASSYSGITTDTQYF. The V and J genes are TRBV10-1 and TRBJ2-3; D is perhaps TRBD2 (5 bases). The germline gives CDR1 WNHNN, CDR2 SYGVQD (reference sequence). This CDR3 spans 15 amino acids. Trimming shortened V by 5 bases and J by 3 bases, and 15 bases separated the two germline ends.

The chain couples TRBV6-5 to TRBJ2-5; 7 bases fit TRBD1. V lost 0 bases and J lost 5; bases outside the gene matches: 3. Germline lookup yields CDR1 MNHEY and CDR2 SVGAGI. There are 14 residues in the CDR3. CDR3 sequence reads: CASSYSEQGETQYF. Here the CDR3 DNA reads TGTGCCAGCAGTTACTCCGAACAGGGGGAGACCCAGTACTTC.

The chain combines TRBV14 with TRBJ1-5, with D uncertain. Germline assignment: CDR1 SGHDN and CDR2 FVKESK. This CDR3 contains 13 residues. V dropped 1 base and J dropped 6 bases, with 7 bases sitting between them. The CDR3 DNA reads as TGTGCCAGCAGCCAAGGAGTGCGTCAGCCCCAGCATTTT. Translated, it gives CASSQGVRQPQHF.

The rearrangement links TRBV28 to TRBJ2-7; weak D call: TRBD2 (6 bases). This CDR3 comprises 13 residues. CDR1 MDHEN and CDR2 SYDVKM come from the germline V gene. V was shortened by 6 bases and J by 2 bases, with 11 bases between the two germline ends. The CDR3 loop is CASREGPTYEQYF. Here the CDR3 DNA reads TGTGCCAGCAGGGAGGGGCCTACCTACGAGCAGTACTTC. Looking up the rest from reference TRBV28 and TRBJ2-7 gives the full variable domain: DVKVTQSSRYLVKRTGEKVFLECVQDMDHENMFWYRQDPGLGLRLIYFSYDVKMKEKGDIPEGYSVSREKKERFSLILESASTNQTSMYLCASREGPTYEQYFGPGTRLTVT.

This chain uses TRBV9 with TRBJ1-3; no clear D. The length of the CDR3 is 13 residues. Trimming removed 2 bases at V and 0 bases at J, with 3 bases between. Germline V gives CDR1 SGDLS, CDR2 YYNGEE. The CDR3 nucleotides are TGTGCCAGCAGCGTTAACTCTGGAAACACCATATATTTT. As protein: CASSVNSGNTIYF.

The chain is built from TRBV25-1 and TRBJ2-1; possibly TRBD1 or TRBD2 for D (5 bases each). The CDR3 length is 14 residues. Germline V gene sequence: CDR1 MGHDK, CDR2 SYGVNS. Deletions cut 7 bases from V and 7 bases from J, with 17 bases between. CDR3 protein: CASTHTGTSNEQFF. In DNA form, the CDR3 reads TGTGCCAGCACCCATACCGGGACCTCTAATGAGCAGTTCTTC.

The rearrangement links TRBV19 to TRBJ1-3; the match to TRBD1 covers 9 bases. V trimming: 9 bases; J trimming: 6 bases; junction bases outside the gene matches: 12. The CDR3 is 15 residues long. Germline loops: CDR1 LNHDA, CDR2 SQIVND (reference sequence). For the CDR3, the DNA is TGTGCCAGCGCCGACAGGGGGTCCGTGGTAAACACCATATATTTT. Amino acid sequence: CASADRGSVVNTIYF.

This chain links TRBV6-6 with TRBJ2-7; tentatively, D is TRBD2 (6 bases). Germline V gene lookup returns CDR1 MNHNY and CDR2 SVGAGI (reference sequence). The CDR3 is 13 residues long. V was pared by 0 bases and J by 5 bases, with 8 bases between. The CDR3 bases are TGTGCCAGCAGTTACTCGACGGGGGACGAGCAGTACGTC. It yields the protein CASSYSTGDEQYV.

This sequence joins TRBV29-1 and TRBJ1-5, with 8 nucleotides matching TRBD1. V was pared by 2 bases and J by 2 bases, with 2 bases of the junction left unmatched. The CDR3 is made up of 14 amino acids. The germline CDR1 and CDR2 sequences are SQVTM and ANQGSEA. The CDR3 region is CSVETGGRNQPQHF. DNA for the CDR3: TGCAGCGTTGAAACAGGGGGTCGCAATCAGCCCCAGCATTTT.

The CDR3 here is CASSRSRGYFFF. The CDR3 DNA sequence: TGTGCCAGCAGTCGTAGCCGGGGGTATTTCTTCTTC. The chain links TRBV14 to TRBJ2-1, with D perhaps TRBD2 (6 bases). This CDR3 has 12 residues. Germline loops: CDR1 SGHDN, CDR2 FVKESK. Between the trimmed V and J ends, which lost 6 bases and 16 bases, there was a span of 19 bases.

There are a few counts of this clone. V is TRBV5-1 and J is TRBJ1-3, with 8 bases identical to TRBD1. The germline V gene encodes CDR1 SGHRS and CDR2 YFSETQ. The CDR3 is 14 amino acids. V gave up 4 bases and J gave up 4 bases; unmatched junction bases: 4. This chain's CDR3 is CASSVTGAGNTIYF. CDR3 bases: TGCGCCAGCAGCGTGACAGGGGCCGGAAACACCATATATTTT. Complete variable domain (other parts from reference TRBV5-1 and TRBJ1-3): KAGVTQTPRYLIKTRGQQVTLSCSPISGHRSVSWYQQTPGQGLQFLFEYFSETQRNKGNFPGRFSGRQFSNSRSEMNVSTLELGDSALYLCASSVTGAGNTIYFGEGSWLTVV.

The chain links TRBV7-8 to TRBJ2-7, with D maybe TRBD1 (6 bases). This CDR3 comprises 16 residues. V was clipped by 2 bases and J by 1 base, with 15 bases between them. CDR1 and CDR2 (germline): SGHVS, FQNEAQ. The CDR3 is CASSLTQGSLSYEQYV. The CDR3 region has the DNA TGTGCCAGCAGCTTAACCCAGGGGAGCCTTTCCTACGAGCAGTACGTC.

This chain joins TRBV25-1 and TRBJ1-4; no definite D call. The V end was cut by 6 bases, the J end by 3 bases, with 20 bases between. The CDR3 runs 17 residues. CDR1 is MGHDK and CDR2 is SYGVNS in the germline V gene. The CDR3 protein is CASSTRATWSANEKLFF. The CDR3 DNA sequence: TGTGCCAGCAGCACGCGTGCTACGTGGTCGGCTAATGAAAAACTGTTTTTT.

The chain combines TRBV4-2 with TRBJ2-7; 11 bases align to TRBD2. Per germline, CDR1 LGHNA and CDR2 YNFKEQ. This CDR3 is 15 amino acids long. Losses at the gene ends were 3 bases for V and 3 bases for J; bases not matched to a gene: 4. CDR3 in DNA: TGTGCCAGCAGCCAGGGGACTAGCGGTAACTACGAGCAGTACTTC. Protein sequence: CASSQGTSGNYEQYF.

The rearrangement links TRBV6-5 to TRBJ1-2, with 7 bases lining up with TRBD1. Per germline, CDR1 MNHEY and CDR2 SVGAGI. The CDR3 totals 14 residues. V lost 7 bases and J lost 1; bases outside the gene matches: 6. CDR3 in amino acids: CASTKGAGNYGYTF. The DNA for the CDR3 is TGTGCCAGCACTAAGGGGGCTGGTAACTATGGCTACACCTTC.

The chain uses TRBV7-8 and TRBJ1-4, with D uncertain. Germline-derived CDR1 and CDR2 are SGHVS and FQNEAQ. The V gene lost 2 bases and the J gene lost 4 bases, with 11 bases spanning the gap. This CDR3 comprises 15 residues. CDR3 DNA: TGTGCCAGCAGCTTAATTGGGCATAGTAATGAAAAACTGTTTTTT. Its protein product is CASSLIGHSNEKLFF.

The chain joins TRBV7-9 to TRBJ2-1, with 10 positions matching TRBD1. The germline gives CDR1 SEHNR, CDR2 FQNEAQ (reference sequence). V trimming: 6 bases; J trimming: 5 bases; junction bases outside the gene matches: 7. The CDR3 loop spans 15 amino acids. This CDR3 reads CASSIDRGLHNEQFF. Here the CDR3 DNA reads TGTGCCAGCAGTATCGACAGGGGGCTTCACAATGAGCAGTTCTTC.

The CDR3 DNA reads TGCGCCAGCAGTCCAAATATCCTTAATTCACCCCTCCACTTT. Translating it yields CASSPNILNSPLHF. The rearrangement joins TRBV10-2 to TRBJ1-6; the D is unclear. CDR1 and CDR2 (germline): WSHSY, SAAADI. The CDR3 length is 14 residues. V was clipped by 5 bases and J by 6 bases, with 11 bases between them.

The gene calls are TRBV2 and TRBJ2-3, with 7 bases that match TRBD2. Per the germline V gene, CDR1 is SNHLY and CDR2 is FYNNEI. Losses at the gene ends were 3 bases for V and 8 bases for J; bases not matched to a gene: 8. CDR3 length: 14 amino acids. The DNA for the CDR3 is TGTGCCAGCAGTGAGGCGGGACTATTCAGTACGCAGTATTTT. Its protein product is CASSEAGLFSTQYF.